This TCR beta chain was sequenced for a study of blood T cell repertoires in COVID-19. V dropped 4 bases and J dropped 2 bases, with 9 bases sitting between them. The length of the CDR3 is 13 residues. From germline, CDR1 is LGHDT and CDR2 YNNKEL (reference sequence). Repertoires were generated with immunoSEQ multiplex PCR, while TCRdb's copy carries only in-frame clones and drops some. The sample contains roughly 220,000 clones, around 81% of which appear only once. The clonotype was recovered from a man aged 25 to 40 with acute COVID-19. The sequenced material came from PBMCs or T cells enriched from blood (not recorded which). The chain employs TRBV3-1 (or the pseudogene TRBV3-2) and TRBJ2-7; D may be TRBD2 (5 bases). The CDR3 reads CASSPPSPYEQYF. DNA of the CDR3: TGTGCCAGCAGCCCCCCTAGCCCCTACGAGCAGTACTTC.